Following are 27 T cell receptor beta chains from one sample sequenced in a study of T cell repertoires in cytomegalovirus infection. One entry per CDR3 protein results from TCRdb running MiXCR on the reads. The sample records around 710,000 distinct CDR3 sequences, 25% to 30% being singletons. Antigens of these TCRs are unknown. This specimen consisted of cultured CD8+ T cells from PBMCs, obtained from culture after CMV antigen stimulation. The source is a human donor in good health (CMV status not recorded). Some clones in this sample may be carry-over from other donors' samples.

The V and J genes are TRBV28 and TRBJ2-7; TRBD1 matches at 7 bases. Trimming at V came to 6 bases and at J to 2 bases, leaving 7 bases not matched to a gene. The CDR3 contains 14 residues. CDR1 is MDHEN and CDR2 is SYDVKM in the germline V gene. The CDR3 reads CASSYRGQTYEQYV. CDR3 bases: TGTGCCAGCAGCTACAGGGGCCAGACCTACGAGCAGTACGTC.

This clonotype has more than one count but fewer than ten. V and J are TRBV7-9 and TRBJ1-1; D remains unclear. Germline loops: CDR1 SEHNR, CDR2 FQNEAQ (reference sequence). The V end was cut by 5 bases, the J end by 6 bases, with 10 bases between. The CDR3 is 12 residues long. CDR3 residues: CASSPFPPEAFF. DNA for the CDR3: TGTGCCAGCAGCCCCTTTCCCCCTGAAGCTTTCTTT.

This clonotype was picked up one time. The chain uses TRBV6-2 or TRBV6-3 and TRBJ2-5; 8 positions match TRBD2. Unmatched junction bases numbered 4, after V lost 5 bases and J lost 2 bases. There are 14 residues in the CDR3. CDR1 and CDR2 from the germline V gene are MNHEY and SVGEGT. The chain's CDR3 is CASSPSGFQETQYF. The CDR3 nucleotides read TGTGCCAGCAGTCCTAGCGGGTTTCAAGAGACCCAGTACTTC.

The chain joins TRBV6-2 or TRBV6-3 to TRBJ1-1, with 8 bases that match TRBD1. V was clipped by 3 bases and J by 7 bases; unmatched bases: 7. This CDR3 spans 14 amino acids. The germline V gene has CDR1 MNHEY and CDR2 SVGEGT. The CDR3 reads CASSYLTGAGEAFF. The CDR3, as DNA: TGTGCCAGCAGTTATCTGACAGGGGCAGGTGAAGCTTTCTTT.

This clonotype came up once. As DNA, the CDR3 is TGTGCCAGCAGTCCCAAGCCCCCCGAGCAGTACTTC. It is translated as CASSPKPPEQYF. The chain recombines TRBV27 with TRBJ2-7; D is ambiguous. V lost 5 bases to trimming and J lost 6 bases, with 11 bases between them. The CDR3 contains 12 residues. The germline gives CDR1 MNHEY, CDR2 SMNVEV (reference sequence).

The J gene is TRBJ2-7, the V gene TRBV18; 9 bases map to TRBD1. There are 16 residues in the CDR3. The germline gives CDR1 KGHSH, CDR2 LQKENI. J gave up 1 base and V 5 bases, and 9 bases lay outside the gene matches. The CDR3 DNA sequence: TGTGCCAGCTCAATATTAGGGGGACAGGGTTCCTACGAGCAGTACTTC. Translating gives CASSILGGQGSYEQYF.

This clonotype was detected only a few times. The chain has TRBV2 and TRBJ2-6; the D gene is possibly TRBD2 (5 bases). The ends were cut back, 10 bases at V and 0 bases at J, with 13 bases in the middle. The CDR3 has 15 residues. CDR1 is SNHLY, CDR2 FYNNEI, per germline. The CDR3 DNA is TGTGCCATCCTGAGGGTCTTCTCTGGGGCCAACGTCCTGACTTTC. It encodes CAILRVFSGANVLTF.

The chain joins TRBV4-1 to TRBJ2-7; 9 bases are a match to TRBD1. The CDR3 loop spans 16 amino acids. After removal of 1 base from V and 1 base from J, the junction contained 5 bases not matched to a gene. Per germline, CDR1 MGHRA and CDR2 YSYEKL. The CDR3 DNA reads TGCGCCAGCAGCCAAGGAGACGGGACAGGGTCCTACGAGCAGTACTTC. It yields the protein CASSQGDGTGSYEQYF.

Details on this clonotype: A much larger clone is a single base away; this may be a read error. The rearrangement links TRBV6-5 to TRBJ2-7; 9 nucleotides line up with TRBD2. The CDR3 has 20 amino acids. CDR1 is MNHEY and CDR2 is SVGAGI in the germline V gene. The V gene end was trimmed by 10 bases and the J gene end by 0 bases; junction bases not matched to a gene: 25. The CDR3 nucleotides are TGTGCCAACATCAATCCCCAAGGAGTAGCGGGGGTACTAGTCTCCTACGAGCAGTACGTC. It specifies CANINPQGVAGVLVSYEQYV.

This clonotype has at least ten counts. The V gene is TRBV7-9, the J gene TRBJ1-1; tentatively, D is TRBD1 (5 bases). Per germline, CDR1 SEHNR and CDR2 FQNEAQ (reference sequence). The CDR3 runs to 15 residues. V lost 5 bases and J 4 bases, leaving 17 bases between the germline ends. CDR3 region: CASSPKFGGGTEAFF. CDR3 DNA: TGTGCCAGCAGCCCGAAGTTCGGGGGGGGCACTGAAGCTTTCTTT.

The genes are TRBV7-9 and TRBJ1-4; 10 bases match TRBD1. This CDR3 region has 13 residues. Germline V gives CDR1 SEHNR, CDR2 FQNEAQ (reference sequence). The J segment lost 10 bases and the V segment lost 5 bases, leaving 4 bases of the junction unmatched. CDR3 nucleotide sequence: TGTGCCAGCAGCCCCGGGACAGGGGCAAAACTGTTTTTT. It is translated as CASSPGTGAKLFF.

The sample holds many counts of this clonotype. This rearrangement joins TRBV12-3 or TRBV12-4 to TRBJ1-6, with 8 bases matching TRBD1. This CDR3 contains 17 residues. V was clipped by 5 bases and J by 8 bases; unmatched bases: 14. This CDR3 is CASSPYTRQGRYSPLHF. The CDR3 DNA follows: TGTGCCAGCAGTCCTTATACCCGACAGGGGAGGTATTCACCCCTCCACTTT.

This clonotype has just a few counts. This chain joins TRBV10-3 and TRBJ2-1, with a tentative D call TRBD2 (5 bases). The CDR3 contains 14 residues. Per the germline V gene, CDR1 is ENHRY and CDR2 is SYGVKD. V shed 0 bases and J shed 8 bases, with 11 bases lying between them. The CDR3 nucleotides are TGTGCCATCAGTGAGTCGAGGGCAGGAGATGAGCAGTTCTTC. Translated, it gives CAISESRAGDEQFF.

The CDR3 DNA reads as TGCGCCAGCAGCCAAGTTAATTTATTAGATGAAGCTTTCTTT. It codes for CASSQVNLLDEAFF. The rearrangement links TRBV4-1 to TRBJ1-1; D uncertain. Trimming took 1 base from V and 7 from J, leaving 13 bases between them. CDR3 length: 14 amino acids. Germline CDR1 is MGHRA and CDR2 is YSYEKL.

The genes are TRBV5-4 and TRBJ1-2; maybe TRBD1 (5 bases). V lost 0 bases and J 8 bases, leaving 17 bases between the germline ends. This CDR3 spans 15 amino acids. From germline, CDR1 is SGHNT and CDR2 YYREEE (reference sequence). The DNA for the CDR3 is TGTGCCAGCAGCTTGGTGGTACAGGAGGCCAGGGGCTACACCTTC. It translates to CASSLVVQEARGYTF. Full variable domain (remainder filled in from reference TRBV5-4 and TRBJ1-2): ETGVTQSPTHLIKTRGQQVTLRCSSQSGHNTVSWYQQALGQGPQFIFQYYREEENGRGNFPPRFSGLQFPNYSSELNVNALELDDSALYLCASSLVVQEARGYTFGSGTRLTVV.

J is TRBJ1-1 and V is TRBV6-8; D gene unclear. Germline-derived CDR1 and CDR2 are MNHGY and SAAAGT. This CDR3 has 16 amino acids. The V and J ends lost 3 bases and 1 base respectively, with 15 bases between them. The CDR3 coding sequence is TGTGCCAGCAGTTATTCACAAGGGAGGTGGAACACTGAAGCTTTCTTT. It encodes CASSYSQGRWNTEAFF.

This clonotype was seen repeatedly, ten times or more. The chain couples TRBV7-6 to TRBJ2-5; D unclear. Germline CDR1 reads SGHVS; CDR2 reads FNYEAQ. The CDR3 contains 15 residues. The V end was cut by 0 bases, the J end by 0 bases, with 8 bases between. The CDR3, as DNA: TGTGCCAGCAGCTTAGCTGCAAGGTACCAAGAGACCCAGTACTTC. It specifies CASSLAARYQETQYF.

The genes are TRBV9 and TRBJ2-1; unclear D gene. The V and J ends lost 0 bases and 7 bases respectively, with 5 bases between them. This CDR3 has 12 residues. The V gene's germline CDR1 is SGDLS and CDR2 YYNGEE. CDR3 in amino acids: CASSVGKNEQFF. Written as DNA, the CDR3 is TGTGCCAGCAGCGTAGGTAAGAATGAGCAGTTCTTC.

V is TRBV28 and J is TRBJ2-5; 8 nucleotides line up with TRBD2. Germline-derived CDR1 and CDR2 are MDHEN and SYDVKM. Trimming took 2 bases from V and 2 from J; bases not matched to a gene: 4. There are 15 residues in the CDR3. In DNA form, the CDR3 reads TGTGCCAGCAGTTTACGGGGGGGTTCGCAAGAGACCCAGTACTTC. Protein product: CASSLRGGSQETQYF.

This clonotype turned up a few times. This chain links TRBV12-3 or TRBV12-4 with TRBJ2-1, with D hard to call. Between the trimmed V and J ends, which lost 5 bases and 5 bases, there was a span of 10 bases. The CDR3 is 13 amino acids. The DNA of the CDR3 is TGTGCCAGCAGTCCATCAAAAAACAATGAGCAGTTCTTC. It translates to CASSPSKNNEQFF.

This clonotype was found many times. V is TRBV7-8 and J is TRBJ1-5; D is uncertain. Trimming shortened V by 3 bases and J by 3 bases, and 6 bases separated the two germline ends. The CDR3 length is 13 residues. Germline V gives CDR1 SGHVS, CDR2 FQNEAQ. The CDR3 spells CASSFDINQPQHF. CDR3 in DNA: TGTGCCAGCAGCTTCGACATCAATCAGCCCCAGCATTTT.

In the case of this clonotype: The junction and the germline gene differ at one end; a read error may be behind it. This chain uses TRBV7-9 with TRBJ2-1; 11 bases match TRBD2. CDR1 is SEHNR and CDR2 is FQNEAQ in the germline V gene (reference sequence). CDR3 length: 17 residues. CDR3 sequence reads: CASSWTSGSSSNNEQFF. The CDR3 DNA is TGTGCCAGCAGCTGGACTAGCGGGTCGAGCTCCAACAATGAGCAGTTCTTC.

Here the CDR3 reads CASSDDGSSYNEQFF. CDR3 nucleotide sequence: TGTGCCAGCAGCGACGACGGCAGCTCCTACAATGAGCAGTTCTTC. The chain uses TRBV6-6 and TRBJ2-1; D call uncertain. The CDR3 totals 15 residues. The ends were cut back, 6 bases at V and 0 bases at J, with 12 bases in the middle. In germline, CDR1 is MNHNY, CDR2 SVGAGI (reference sequence).

V is TRBV6-4 and J is TRBJ1-5; perhaps TRBD1 as D (5 bases). Germline CDR1 and CDR2: MRHNA and SNTAGT. The CDR3 contains 16 residues. V was pared by 2 bases and J by 4 bases, with 15 bases between. This CDR3 is CASSDRRGLVNQPQHF. CDR3 sequence (DNA): TGTGCCAGCAGTGACAGGAGGGGCCTCGTTAATCAGCCCCAGCATTTT.

The chain joins TRBV7-6 to TRBJ2-6; 7 bases are a match to TRBD1. Germline V gene data show CDR1 as SGHVS and CDR2 as FNYEAQ. The V and J ends lost 5 bases and 4 bases, in that order; junction bases with no gene match: 8. The CDR3 contains 16 residues. The CDR3 DNA follows: TGTGCCAGCAGCATCTCGGACAGGACCGGGGCCAACGTCCTGACTTTC. As protein: CASSISDRTGANVLTF.

The chain employs TRBV5-5 and TRBJ2-1; D gene unclear. Germline V gene lookup returns CDR1 SGHKS and CDR2 YYEKEE (reference sequence). CDR3 length equals 16 residues. V was trimmed by 1 base and J by 2 bases, leaving 13 bases between them. Here the CDR3 reads CASSLWKSLTYNEQFF. CDR3 DNA: TGTGCCAGCAGCTTGTGGAAATCCCTTACCTACAATGAGCAGTTCTTC. Full variable domain (rest looked up from reference TRBV5-5 and TRBJ2-1): DAGVTQSPTHLIKTRGQQVTLRCSPISGHKSVSWYQQVLGQGPQFIFQYYEKEERGRGNFPDRFSARQFPNYSSELNVNALLLGDSALYLCASSLWKSLTYNEQFFGPGTRLTVL.

The chain combines TRBV27 with TRBJ2-3; 8 bases line up with TRBD2. The CDR3 length is 15 residues. Losses at the gene ends were 2 bases for V and 7 bases for J; bases not matched to a gene: 8. In germline, CDR1 is MNHEY, CDR2 SMNVEV (reference sequence). CDR3 loop: CASSLMAGGANTQYF. In nucleotides, the CDR3 is TGTGCCAGCAGTTTAATGGCGGGGGGAGCAAATACGCAGTATTTT.